This record covers a single T cell receptor beta chain. This entry belongs to a study of blood T cell repertoires in COVID-19. TCRdb's table, derived via immunoSEQ multiplex PCR, lists solely in-frame clones and lacks some. The sample records under 250,000 clones, 82% being singletons. The V gene's germline CDR1 is MDHEN and CDR2 SYDVKM. This CDR3 comprises 18 residues. The junction had 11 bases not matched to a gene; V was cut back by 1 base and J by 1 base. V usage is TRBV28 and J usage is TRBJ2-3; 7 bases map to TRBD2. This TCR was sampled from a woman older than 75 with acute or convalescent COVID-19. What was sequenced was peripheral blood. The DNA of the CDR3 is TGTGCCAGCAGTTTATTGAGGCTAGCGGACGTTCGCACAGATACGCAGTATTTT. It encodes CASSLLRLADVRTDTQYF.